There are a few counts of the clone carrying this T cell receptor (beta chain). The antigen remains undetermined. These data come from a study of CD8 T cells in ankylosing spondylitis. Whole-study findings and limits: The study looked at matched synovial fluid samples from ankylosing spondylitis patients. Disease-linked clones were reported to be significantly enriched there.

Quantitative barcoded 5'-RACE was used to prepare TCR beta libraries. TCRdb used MiXCR to reprocess the 5' RACE reads, holding one entry per CDR3 protein. The data contain roughly 40,000 distinct CDR3 sequences, around 10% of them seen just once; the ten biggest clones take up 1.4%. The V segment lost 2 bases and the J segment 6 bases; nucleotides outside the gene matches: 2. The CDR3 has 13 residues. From germline, CDR1 is SGHRS and CDR2 YFSETQ. The origin of this receptor is a male donor with ankylosing spondylitis or in good health (not recorded which). The specimen was blood, either unsorted or a sorted T cell fraction (not recorded which). The chain links TRBV5-1 to TRBJ2-1; 7 positions match TRBD2. DNA of the CDR3: TGCGCCAGCAGCTTTGGCGGGAGCAATGAGCAGTTCTTC. Translating gives CASSFGGSNEQFF. Full variable domain (remainder filled in from reference TRBV5-1 and TRBJ2-1): KAGVTQTPRYLIKTRGQQVTLSCSPISGHRSVSWYQQTPGQGLQFLFEYFSETQRNKGNFPGRFSGRQFSNSRSEMNVSTLELGDSALYLCASSFGGSNEQFFGPGTRLTVL.